Each of the 21 T cell receptor beta chains below was sequenced from the same sample in a study of CD8+ T cells in alopecia areata. Indicated treatment: oral pan-JAK inhibitor, 5-10 mg twice daily. After isolation, RNA underwent reverse transcription to generate cDNA as the sequencing template. Sequencing was performed with immunoSEQ multiplex PCR; in TCRdb, only in-frame clones are kept and a portion is missing. Here the sample spans around 290,000 clones, roughly 64% being singletons. This specimen was CD4+ T cells sorted from blood, taken at week 24, from a patient treated with tofacitinib. The receptors were sampled from a human donor with alopecia areata.

The J gene is TRBJ2-5, the V gene TRBV30, with D perhaps given as TRBD1 or TRBD2 (5 bases each). TRBJ2-7 explains the end of the DNA better; the J call may be wrong. The CDR3 extends over 14 amino acids. The germline gives CDR1 GTSNPN, CDR2 SVGIG (reference sequence). CDR3 DNA sequence: TGTGCCTGGAGTGCATTCCCCGGGGCCCACGAGCAGTACTTC. Residues: CAWSAFPGAHEQYF.

The chain has TRBV6-5 and TRBJ1-4; D gene unclear. This CDR3 is 15 amino acids long. Trimming took 2 bases from V and 0 from J, leaving 7 bases between them. Germline V gene sequence: CDR1 MNHEY, CDR2 SVGAGI. The CDR3 DNA reads as TGTGCCAGCAGTTACCGAGGGCCAACTAATGAAAAACTGTTTTTT. This gives the protein CASSYRGPTNEKLFF.

V gene TRBV5-1 combines with J gene TRBJ2-7; tentatively, D is TRBD1 or TRBD2 (5 bases each). Trimming left V 2 bases short and J 2 bases short, with 17 bases between. CDR3 length: 16 amino acids. The V gene's germline CDR1 is SGHRS and CDR2 YFSETQ. This chain's CDR3 is CASSFVAWQGPYEQYF. The CDR3 DNA reads TGCGCCAGCAGCTTCGTGGCGTGGCAGGGACCCTACGAGCAGTACTTC.

This clone was found a few times. This chain connects TRBV10-3 to TRBJ1-5; D not resolved. Per the germline V gene, CDR1 is ENHRY and CDR2 is SYGVKD. This CDR3 comprises 13 residues. V lost 4 bases to trimming and J lost 4 bases, with 8 bases between them. This CDR3 reads CAISAEQNQPQHF. The CDR3 DNA sequence: TGTGCCATCAGTGCGGAACAGAATCAGCCCCAGCATTTT.

The chain is built from TRBV2 and TRBJ1-2; possibly TRBD1 for D (5 bases). CDR1 is SNHLY and CDR2 is FYNNEI in the germline V gene. The CDR3 is 15 amino acids. Trimming stripped 6 bases from V and 4 bases from J, with 18 bases between. CDR3: CASRETGGGPYGYTF. DNA of the CDR3: TGTGCCAGCAGGGAAACAGGTGGTGGACCCTATGGCTACACCTTC.

Only a few counts were recorded for this clone. This chain links TRBV30 with TRBJ1-5; no clear D. CDR1 and CDR2 from the germline V gene are GTSNPN and SVGIG (reference sequence). Trimming took 0 bases from V and 6 from J, leaving 9 bases between them. The CDR3 length is 13 residues. This CDR3 reads CAWSVRDGQPQHF. The CDR3 nucleotides read TGTGCCTGGAGTGTAAGAGATGGTCAGCCCCAGCATTTT.

The chain combines TRBV7-2 with TRBJ2-1, with 7 bases matching TRBD2. J gave up 3 bases and V 5 bases, and 7 bases lay outside the gene matches. Germline CDR1 is SGHTA and CDR2 is FQGNSA. This CDR3 is 15 amino acids long. The CDR3 protein is CASSARGTIYNEQFF. The DNA for the CDR3 is TGTGCCAGCAGCGCACGCGGGACTATCTACAATGAGCAGTTCTTC.

The chain employs TRBV30 and TRBJ2-1; D possibly matches TRBD1 or TRBD2 (7 bases each). CDR3 length: 15 amino acids. The germline V gene has CDR1 GTSNPN and CDR2 SVGIG (reference sequence). Trimming took off 5 bases at V and 9 bases at J, with 23 bases between the two ends. This CDR3 is CAWSGLGQGEGEQFF. CDR3 DNA sequence: TGTGCCTGGTCCGGGTTGGGGCAGGGGGAGGGTGAGCAGTTCTTC.

This chain connects TRBV5-6 to TRBJ1-2; no clear D. The germline gives CDR1 SGHDT, CDR2 YYEEEE. The CDR3 runs 13 residues. V was clipped by 0 bases and J by 7 bases, with 10 bases between them. This CDR3 is CASSLDAFGGYTF. The CDR3 DNA sequence: TGTGCCAGCAGCTTGGACGCCTTTGGTGGCTACACCTTC. Full variable domain (missing parts from reference TRBV5-6 and TRBJ1-2): DAGVTQSPTHLIKTRGQQVTLRCSPKSGHDTVSWYQQALGQGPQFIFQYYEEEERQRGNFPDRFSGHQFPNYSSELNVNALLLGDSALYLCASSLDAFGGYTFGSGTRLTVV.

For this clone: The identical CDR3 is also encoded by other nucleotide sequences in the sample. The rearrangement joins TRBV29-1 to TRBJ2-2; D possibly corresponds to TRBD2 (5 bases). The CDR3 runs 11 residues. The V and J ends lost 6 bases and 6 bases respectively, with 8 bases between them. Germline CDR1 is SQVTM and CDR2 is ANQGSEA. DNA for the CDR3: TGCAGCGTGAGGGATCCCGGGGAGCTGTTTTTT. This encodes CSVRDPGELFF.

The chain recombines TRBV5-1 with TRBJ2-2; TRBD2 agrees at 7 bases. From germline, CDR1 is SGHRS and CDR2 YFSETQ. J lost 1 base, V lost 4 bases, and 4 bases had no gene match. CDR3 size: 15 residues. CDR3 coding DNA: TGCGCCAGCAGCCAGACTAGCATGAACACCGGGGAGCTGTTTTTT. Protein product: CASSQTSMNTGELFF.

This sequence joins TRBV30 and TRBJ1-2; D not certain. The germline CDR1 and CDR2 sequences are GTSNPN and SVGIG (reference sequence). The CDR3 is 13 residues long. V was trimmed by 1 base and J by 6 bases, leaving 12 bases between them. The CDR3 loop reads CAWSDFGENGYTF. The DNA of the CDR3 is TGTGCCTGGAGTGATTTCGGAGAGAATGGCTACACCTTC.

V usage is TRBV12-5 and J usage is TRBJ1-2; D not certain. Trimming removed 3 bases at V and 10 bases at J, with 24 bases between. CDR3 length equals 16 residues. Germline assignment: CDR1 LGHNT and CDR2 FRNRAP. The CDR3 bases are TGTGCTAGTGGTTTCGCGAGAGGGATCTCTCCCTCCTACTACACCTTC. Protein sequence: CASGFARGISPSYYTF. Looking up the rest from reference TRBV12-5 and TRBJ1-2 gives the full variable domain: DARVTQTPRHKVTEMGQEVTMRCQPILGHNTVFWYRQTMMQGLELLAYFRNRAPLDDSGMPKDRFSAEMPDATLATLKIQPSEPRDSAVYFCASGFARGISPSYYTFGSGTRLTVV.

This chain links TRBV15 with TRBJ2-3; possible D gene TRBD1, 7 bases. Trimming left V 2 bases short and J 4 bases short, with 10 bases between. Germline assignment: CDR1 LNHNV and CDR2 YYDKDF (reference sequence). There are 14 residues in the CDR3. CDR3 sequence: CATSRQGGADTQYF. The CDR3, as DNA: TGTGCCACCAGCAGACAGGGGGGCGCAGATACGCAGTATTTT.

The chain couples TRBV19 to TRBJ2-7; no firm D call. V was cut by 5 bases and J by 3 bases, with 11 bases left in between. Germline V gene data show CDR1 as LNHDA and CDR2 as SQIVND (reference sequence). This CDR3 comprises 13 residues. CDR3 in DNA: TGTGCCAGTAGTGCGTCGTACAGCTACGAGCAGTACTTC. Its protein is CASSASYSYEQYF. Complete variable domain (other parts from reference TRBV19 and TRBJ2-7): DGGITQSPKYLFRKEGQNVTLSCEQNLNHDAMYWYRQDPGQGLRLIYYSQIVNDFQKGDIAEGYSVSREKKESFPLTVTSAQKNPTAFYLCASSASYSYEQYFGPGTRLTVT.

This chain connects TRBV7-9 to TRBJ1-2; the match to TRBD1 covers 9 bases. Germline CDR1 and CDR2: SEHNR and FQNEAQ (reference sequence). J gave up 4 bases and V 4 bases, and 7 bases lay outside the gene matches. This CDR3 has 15 amino acids. The CDR3 nucleotides read TGTGCCAGCAGCTACACAGGGGGCGCCGGCTATGGCTACACCTTC. It encodes CASSYTGGAGYGYTF.

The chain combines TRBV4-1 with TRBJ1-3; D remains ambiguous. The germline gives CDR1 MGHRA, CDR2 YSYEKL. The CDR3 consists of 15 residues. The V gene lost 0 bases and the J gene lost 2 bases, with 8 bases spanning the gap. The CDR3 DNA is TGCGCCAGCAGCCAAGAGGGCAACCCTGGAAACACCATATATTTT. Its translation: CASSQEGNPGNTIYF.

This clone was detected a few times. The chain recombines TRBV30 with TRBJ1-4; no firm D call. V was clipped by 7 bases and J by 7 bases, with 19 bases between them. Germline V CDR1 and CDR2: GTSNPN, SVGIG (reference sequence). The CDR3 totals 14 residues. The CDR3: CASAPPGGGEKLFF. CDR3 in DNA: TGTGCCTCCGCACCCCCCGGCGGTGGTGAAAAACTGTTTTTT.

V is TRBV28 and J is TRBJ2-7; 7 nucleotides agree with TRBD1. V was clipped by 5 bases and J by 4 bases; unmatched bases: 11. CDR1 is MDHEN, CDR2 SYDVKM, per germline. This CDR3 comprises 15 residues. DNA of the CDR3: TGTGCCAGCAGTATTCCGGGACAGATACTTTACGAGCAGTACTTC. This translates into CASSIPGQILYEQYF. The entire variable domain, with the rest obtained from reference TRBV28 and TRBJ2-7, is as follows: DVKVTQSSRYLVKRTGEKVFLECVQDMDHENMFWYRQDPGLGLRLIYFSYDVKMKEKGDIPEGYSVSREKKERFSLILESASTNQTSMYLCASSIPGQILYEQYFGPGTRLTVT.

The chain has TRBV5-6 and TRBJ2-3, with D uncertain. This CDR3 contains 15 residues. Germline CDR1 is SGHDT and CDR2 is YYEEEE. Trimming cost V 4 bases and J 1 base, with 13 bases left between them. The CDR3 DNA reads TGTGCCAGCAGCCCGGACGGCTCAGGCACAGATACGCAGTATTTT. Translating it yields CASSPDGSGTDTQYF.

V usage is TRBV4-1 and J usage is TRBJ2-3; D ambiguous. The CDR3 contains 16 residues. The ends were cut back, 4 bases at V and 0 bases at J, with 14 bases in the middle. Germline-derived CDR1 and CDR2 are MGHRA and YSYEKL. The CDR3 DNA sequence: TGCGCCAGCAGCCTCATAGGAGTTACTAGCACAGATACGCAGTATTTT. This gives the protein CASSLIGVTSTDTQYF.